In its sample, the clone carrying this TCR beta chain was seen many times. The ends were cut back, 2 bases at V and 5 bases at J, with 2 bases in the middle. Germline CDR1 and CDR2: MDHEN and SYDVKM. The CDR3 is 11 residues long. A modified ARM-PCR protocol with three rounds of nested PCR amplified TCRbeta. MiXCR, run by TCRdb on the multiplex PCR reads, gives a single entry per CDR3 protein. The sample includes just over 200,000 distinct CDR3 sequences, over 55% of them seen just once. This specimen belongs to a study of tumor and adjacent non-tumor tissue in lung cancer. The template was RNA from unsorted bulk tissue.

Input material: lung tumor tissue. The receptor was derived from a man between 60 and 75 years old with non-small cell lung cancer. The chain has TRBV28 and TRBJ2-3; no firm D call. The CDR3 coding sequence is TGTGCCAGCAGTTTAGAAGATACGCAGTATTTT. Encoded protein: CASSLEDTQYF.